The 27 T cell receptor beta chains below come from one sample, sequenced in a study of blood T cell repertoires in COVID-19. The table came from immunoSEQ multiplex PCR; TCRdb's copy has only in-frame clones and leaves some out. This table holds approximately 77,000 clones, about 82% found once. Sequencing input: peripheral blood. The receptors here all came from an older woman with acute or convalescent COVID-19.

The chain links TRBV7-2 to TRBJ2-7; D possibly corresponds to TRBD2 (5 bases). The CDR3 contains 13 residues. The germline CDR1 and CDR2 sequences are SGHTA and FQGNSA. Trimming took off 6 bases at V and 4 bases at J, with 13 bases between the two ends. In DNA form, the CDR3 reads TGTGCCAGCAGTCAATTCGGGGAGTACGAGCAGTACTTC. This codes for CASSQFGEYEQYF.

This clone is medium-sized in the sample. CDR3 bases: TGCGCCAGCAGCCAGAAACAGGGGTTGGACACTGAAGCTTTCTTT. Translating gives CASSQKQGLDTEAFF. The chain couples TRBV4-1 to TRBJ1-1; TRBD1 agrees at 7 bases. CDR1 MGHRA and CDR2 YSYEKL come from the germline V gene. Losses at the gene ends were 3 bases for V and 3 bases for J; bases not matched to a gene: 7. The CDR3 contains 15 residues.

The V and J genes are TRBV19 and TRBJ2-7; a weak D match, TRBD1 (6 bases). From germline, CDR1 is LNHDA and CDR2 SQIVND (reference sequence). Trimming took off 7 bases at V and 5 bases at J, with 15 bases between the two ends. The CDR3 runs 13 residues. CDR3 sequence (DNA): TGTGCCAGTACTGAGGGACAAGGCCACGAGCAGTACTTC. Translating it yields CASTEGQGHEQYF.

The rearrangement joins TRBV20-1 to TRBJ2-3, with 8 nucleotides matching TRBD2. This CDR3 contains 14 residues. CDR1 and CDR2 from the germline V gene are DFQATT and SNEGSKA (reference sequence). With V trimmed by 3 bases and J by 4 bases, 6 bases remained unmatched. The CDR3 bases are TGCAGTGCTAGTCGGGGGGGGGAATCAGATACGCAGTATTTT. Its protein is CSASRGGESDTQYF.

This chain connects TRBV19 to TRBJ1-1, with 10 nucleotides matching TRBD1. Per germline, CDR1 LNHDA and CDR2 SQIVND (reference sequence). This CDR3 is built from 15 residues. After removal of 7 bases from V and 2 bases from J, the junction contained 7 bases not matched to a gene. CDR3 protein: CASIPDRGTNTEAFF. CDR3 DNA sequence: TGTGCCAGTATCCCGGACAGGGGGACTAACACTGAAGCTTTCTTT.

The CDR3 loop is CASSEIGGQGDGYTF. For the CDR3, the DNA is TGTGCCAGCAGTGAAATCGGGGGACAGGGCGACGGCTACACCTTC. V gene TRBV6-1 combines with J gene TRBJ1-2; 9 nucleotides agree with TRBD1. The trim removed 2 bases at V and 8 bases at J, leaving 9 bases unmatched. The CDR3 runs 15 residues. The germline V gene encodes CDR1 MNHNS and CDR2 SASEGT.

This chain links TRBV7-2 with TRBJ2-7, with TRBD1 matching over 9 bases. Germline V gene sequence: CDR1 SGHTA, CDR2 FQGNSA. The CDR3 length is 16 residues. V gave up 0 bases and J gave up 0 bases; unmatched junction bases: 3. In nucleotides, the CDR3 is TGTGCCAGCAGCTTAGCTGGGACAGGGAGCTCCTACGAGCAGTACTTC. Its protein product is CASSLAGTGSSYEQYF.

V and J are TRBV2 and TRBJ2-1, with no clear D. Looked up from germline, CDR1 is SNHLY and CDR2 is FYNNEI. This CDR3 comprises 15 residues. The V end was cut by 1 base, the J end by 2 bases, with 9 bases between. This chain's CDR3 is CASSEELLPYNEQFF. The CDR3 region has the DNA TGTGCCAGCAGTGAAGAGTTACTCCCCTACAATGAGCAGTTCTTC.

This clone occurred once. The gene calls are TRBV5-4 and TRBJ1-2; TRBD1 aligns across 7 bases. The CDR3 runs to 17 residues. The germline CDR1 and CDR2 sequences are SGHNT and YYREEE (reference sequence). Trimming cost V 0 bases and J 6 bases; bases outside gene matches: 14. CDR3 nucleotide sequence: TGTGCCAGCAGCTTGGCCGGACAGGCCCCCCTCCGCGATGGCTACACCTTC. Protein product: CASSLAGQAPLRDGYTF.

The chain carries TRBV10-1 and TRBJ2-1; D possibly corresponds to TRBD1 (6 bases). This CDR3 has 15 amino acids. The germline gives CDR1 WNHNN, CDR2 SYGVQD (reference sequence). Trimming cost V 7 bases and J 9 bases, with 22 bases left between them. The CDR3, as DNA: TGCGCCAGCAATGGACCCTCGGGCGGCAGGGGTGAGCAGTTCTTC. Translated, it gives CASNGPSGGRGEQFF.

The V and J genes are TRBV4-2 and TRBJ2-2; TRBD1 aligns across 8 bases. V was clipped by 0 bases and J by 6 bases; unmatched bases: 9. The CDR3 is 17 residues long. CDR1 and CDR2 from the germline V gene are LGHNA and YNFKEQ. CDR3 protein: CASSQEQGASIAGELFF. CDR3 nucleotides: TGTGCCAGCAGCCAAGAGCAGGGGGCGAGTATAGCCGGGGAGCTGTTTTTT.

This clone was picked up one time. The V and J genes are TRBV6-5 and TRBJ1-1; D is undetermined. Germline V gene data show CDR1 as MNHEY and CDR2 as SVGAGI. Trimming left V 4 bases short and J 1 base short, with 4 bases between. This CDR3 contains 12 residues. CDR3 nucleotide sequence: TGTGCCAGCAGTTCTACGAACACTGAAGCTTTCTTT. Its translation: CASSSTNTEAFF.

This sequence joins TRBV7-2 and TRBJ1-5; 10 nucleotides line up with TRBD1. The CDR3 has 16 residues. V lost 4 bases and J lost 3; bases outside the gene matches: 6. Germline-derived CDR1 and CDR2 are SGHTA and FQGNSA. As DNA, the CDR3 is TGTGCCAGCAGCTCCGGGGGACAGGGGCTCAATCAGCCCCAGCATTTT. This codes for CASSSGGQGLNQPQHF. Full variable domain (missing parts from reference TRBV7-2 and TRBJ1-5): GAGVSQSPSNKVTEKGKDVELRCDPISGHTALYWYRQSLGQGLEFLIYFQGNSAPDKSGLPSDRFSAERTGGSVSTLTIQRTQQEDSAVYLCASSSGGQGLNQPQHFGDGTRLSIL.

DNA for the CDR3: TGTGCCAGCAGCCCGAGGGTCTATGGCTACACCTTC. Encoded protein: CASSPRVYGYTF. The V call is TRBV7-9, the J call TRBJ1-2; D gene uncertain. CDR3 length: 12 amino acids. With 5 bases removed from V and 4 bases from J, the gap between germline ends came to 8 bases. The germline V gene has CDR1 SEHNR and CDR2 FQNEAQ (reference sequence).

The chain has TRBV7-2 and TRBJ2-7; TRBD1 matches at 10 bases. CDR3 size: 17 residues. The germline V gene has CDR1 SGHTA and CDR2 FQGNSA. V lost 0 bases, J lost 3 bases, and 8 bases stayed unmatched. The CDR3 region is CASSLATGTGVFYEQYF. CDR3 DNA sequence: TGTGCCAGCAGCTTAGCGACCGGGACAGGGGTTTTCTACGAGCAGTACTTC.

The V and J genes are TRBV24-1 and TRBJ2-3; D is undetermined. V was shortened by 3 bases and J by 6 bases, with 6 bases between the two germline ends. Germline V CDR1 and CDR2: KGHDR, SFDVKD. CDR3 size: 12 residues. The CDR3 is CATSDHFDTQYF. Written as DNA, the CDR3 is TGTGCCACCAGTGATCATTTCGATACGCAGTATTTT.

This chain uses TRBV19 with TRBJ2-6, with D possibly TRBD2 on 7 matching bases. The V gene lost 3 bases and the J gene lost 4 bases, with 16 bases spanning the gap. Germline V gives CDR1 LNHDA, CDR2 SQIVND (reference sequence). This CDR3 is 17 amino acids long. In nucleotides, the CDR3 is TGTGCCAGTAGTATCTCTCGGCGGGGGCCCGGGGCCAACGTCCTGACTTTC. Translating it yields CASSISRRGPGANVLTF.

The chain uses TRBV29-1 and TRBJ2-3; D perhaps matches TRBD1 (6 bases). Germline V CDR1 and CDR2: SQVTM, ANQGSEA. The V end was cut by 6 bases, the J end by 2 bases, with 6 bases between. CDR3 length: 11 residues. CDR3: CSVGHTDTQYF. CDR3 DNA sequence: TGCAGCGTGGGACACACAGATACGCAGTATTTT.

In its sample, this clone was seen a few times. The chain carries TRBV7-9 and TRBJ1-1, with D uncertain. Looked up from germline, CDR1 is SEHNR and CDR2 is FQNEAQ (reference sequence). V shed 3 bases and J shed 3 bases, with 5 bases lying between them. This CDR3 is built from 12 residues. CDR3 protein: CASSFSYTEAFF. CDR3 in DNA: TGTGCCAGCAGCTTCTCCTACACTGAAGCTTTCTTT.

The rearrangement uses TRBV6-5 and TRBJ2-2, with unresolved D. Trimming stripped 0 bases from V and 0 bases from J, with 8 bases between. CDR3 length: 16 amino acids. CDR1 is MNHEY and CDR2 is SVGAGI in the germline V gene. The DNA of the CDR3 is TGTGCCAGCAGTTACTCACAGCCCGCGAACACCGGGGAGCTGTTTTTT. Translated: CASSYSQPANTGELFF.

The chain carries TRBV6-6 and TRBJ2-2; D unclear. CDR1 MNHNY and CDR2 SVGAGI come from the germline V gene (reference sequence). The CDR3 contains 13 residues. Trimming pared 4 bases from V and 5 bases from J, leaving 8 bases between. The CDR3 sequence is CASSSLPTGELFF. Here the CDR3 DNA reads TGTGCCAGCAGTTCTCTCCCTACCGGGGAGCTGTTTTTT.

The chain couples TRBV5-1 to TRBJ2-3, with 8 bases identical to TRBD2. This CDR3 is 16 amino acids long. In germline, CDR1 is SGHRS, CDR2 YFSETQ. V trimming: 1 base; J trimming: 1 base; junction bases outside the gene matches: 5. The CDR3 here is CASSLKVGGGTDTQYF. In nucleotides, the CDR3 is TGCGCCAGCAGCTTGAAGGTCGGGGGGGGCACAGATACGCAGTATTTT.

This chain uses TRBV6-6 with TRBJ1-3; D not resolved. The CDR3 consists of 14 residues. Trimming stripped 0 bases from V and 6 bases from J, with 9 bases between. Per germline, CDR1 MNHNY and CDR2 SVGAGI (reference sequence). DNA for the CDR3: TGTGCCAGCAGTTACTCAGAGAGGGAAAACACCATATATTTT. Its protein product is CASSYSERENTIYF.

The rearrangement links TRBV24-1 to TRBJ2-7; 8 bases line up with TRBD1. Germline CDR1 and CDR2: KGHDR and SFDVKD. Trimming took 10 bases from V and 2 from J; bases not matched to a gene: 9. This CDR3 spans 14 amino acids. Here the CDR3 DNA reads TGTGCCACTCCCAGGGGGCCCAAAACCTACGAGCAGTACTTC. Protein product: CATPRGPKTYEQYF.

This chain joins TRBV7-9 and TRBJ2-1; 12 bases align to TRBD1. The V and J ends lost 4 bases and 10 bases, in that order; junction bases with no gene match: 11. Germline V gene lookup returns CDR1 SEHNR and CDR2 FQNEAQ (reference sequence). This CDR3 is 16 amino acids long. Here the CDR3 reads CASSSGTGGAWVEQFF. CDR3 DNA: TGTGCCAGCAGCTCCGGGACAGGGGGCGCGTGGGTCGAGCAGTTCTTC. Supplemented by reference TRBV7-9 and TRBJ2-1, the full variable domain reads DTGVSQNPRHKITKRGQNVTFRCDPISEHNRLYWYRQTLGQGPEFLTYFQNEAQLEKSRLLSDRFSAERPKGSFSTLEIQRTEQGDSAMYLCASSSGTGGAWVEQFFGPGTRLTVL.

The chain is built from TRBV5-1 and TRBJ1-1, with 11 bases aligning to TRBD1. The germline CDR1 and CDR2 sequences are SGHRS and YFSETQ. The V and J ends lost 5 bases and 3 bases, in that order; junction bases with no gene match: 3. CDR3 length equals 14 residues. DNA of the CDR3: TGCGCCAGCAGGAGGGGACAGGGGGACACTGAAGCTTTCTTT. This codes for CASRRGQGDTEAFF.

The chain uses TRBV18 and TRBJ2-1; the match to TRBD2 covers 10 bases. Trimming removed 4 bases from V and 2 bases from J; junction bases left unmatched: 8. The CDR3 runs to 17 residues. The germline gives CDR1 KGHSH, CDR2 LQKENI. This CDR3 is CASSRLAGASTYNEQFF. Here the CDR3 DNA reads TGTGCCAGCTCACGGCTAGCGGGGGCCTCCACCTACAATGAGCAGTTCTTC.